The 24 T cell receptor beta chains in this list originate from one sample, sequenced in a study of blood T cell repertoires in COVID-19. Measured with immunoSEQ multiplex PCR; TCRdb has only the in-frame clones, and not every one. Here the sample spans more than 110,000 clones, roughly 85% being singletons. Sequencing input: peripheral blood. The receptors were sampled from a man aged 55 to 70 with acute or convalescent COVID-19.

V is TRBV19 and J is TRBJ1-1; D uncertain. The germline V gene encodes CDR1 LNHDA and CDR2 SQIVND (reference sequence). This CDR3 comprises 14 residues. V gave up 5 bases and J gave up 5 bases, with 15 bases separating them. As DNA, the CDR3 is TGTGCCAGTAGTGCTTCCCGGGTTTATACTGAAGCTTTCTTT. Amino acids: CASSASRVYTEAFF.

This chain connects TRBV21-1 to TRBJ1-1; the DNA was not used to check the table's D call, TRBD1. TRBV21-1 is a pseudogene. This CDR3 contains 12 residues. CDR3 sequence reads: CASSDRGNNAFF. The DNA for the CDR3 is TGTGCCAGCAGTGACAGGGGTAATAACGCTTTCTTT.

CDR3 in amino acids: CASSLQGELYGYTF. Here the CDR3 DNA reads TGTGCCAGCAGCTTGCAGGGGGAGCTATATGGCTACACCTTC. This chain links TRBV5-6 with TRBJ1-2, with TRBD1 matching 7 bases. Germline values: CDR1 SGHDT, CDR2 YYEEEE. The V segment lost 1 base and the J segment 5 bases; nucleotides outside the gene matches: 5. This CDR3 has 14 amino acids.

The J gene is TRBJ1-1, the V gene TRBV29-1; D may be TRBD1 (5 bases). Germline-derived CDR1 and CDR2 are SQVTM and ANQGSEA. The CDR3 has 12 amino acids. Trimming removed 6 bases at V and 5 bases at J, with 13 bases between. The CDR3 bases are TGCAGCGTGGGGGGAGTTCCGACTGAAGCTTTCTTT. Translation: CSVGGVPTEAFF. The full variable domain, its missing parts supplied by reference TRBV29-1 and TRBJ1-1, is SAVISQKPSRDICQRGTSLTIQCQVDSQVTMMFWYRQQPGQSLTLIATANQGSEATYESGFVIDKFPISRPNLTFSTLTVSNMSPEDSSIYLCSVGGVPTEAFFGQGTRLTVV.

This sequence joins TRBV18 and TRBJ2-7; D ambiguous. Per germline, CDR1 KGHSH and CDR2 LQKENI. The CDR3 length is 14 residues. V was clipped by 3 bases and J by 3 bases, with 12 bases between them. The CDR3 DNA reads TGTGCCAGCTCACCTTTTGCACAGAACTACGAGCAGTACTTC. Amino acids: CASSPFAQNYEQYF.

The V call is TRBV28, the J call TRBJ1-5, with D possibly TRBD1 on 5 matching bases. Germline V gene data show CDR1 as MDHEN and CDR2 as SYDVKM. Trimming pared 10 bases from V and 5 bases from J, leaving 12 bases between. The CDR3 is made up of 12 amino acids. The CDR3 nucleotides are TGTGCCACGGGGGGGTACGATCAGCCCCAGCATTTT. Translating it yields CATGGYDQPQHF.

This clone has only a few counts. CDR3 DNA: TGTGCCAGCAGTGGCCCCTTCGGGGGAGGATCAGATACGCAGTATTTT. Protein product: CASSGPFGGGSDTQYF. The chain couples TRBV2 to TRBJ2-3; tentative D call: TRBD2 (6 bases). V was trimmed by 4 bases and J by 4 bases, leaving 18 bases between them. The germline CDR1 and CDR2 sequences are SNHLY and FYNNEI. This CDR3 is 16 amino acids long.

The chain combines TRBV7-2 with TRBJ1-3; D perhaps matches TRBD1 (6 bases). V was shortened by 5 bases and J by 3 bases, with 14 bases between the two germline ends. This CDR3 comprises 15 residues. From germline, CDR1 is SGHTA and CDR2 FQGNSA. CDR3 residues: CASSLRGLGGNTIYF. As DNA, the CDR3 is TGTGCCAGCAGCCTCAGGGGCCTAGGTGGAAACACCATATATTTT.

The gene calls are TRBV28 and TRBJ1-1; TRBD1 matches 8 bases. The CDR3 spans 14 residues. The V gene's germline CDR1 is MDHEN and CDR2 SYDVKM. J lost 7 bases, V lost 2 bases, and 6 bases had no gene match. CDR3 loop: CASSLGDRSGEAFF. Here the CDR3 DNA reads TGTGCCAGCAGTTTAGGGGACAGGAGCGGTGAAGCTTTCTTT.

The V and J genes are TRBV28 and TRBJ2-7, with TRBD2 identical over 16 bases. The CDR3 loop spans 17 amino acids. V lost 4 bases, J lost 9 bases, and 12 bases stayed unmatched. Per the germline V gene, CDR1 is MDHEN and CDR2 is SYDVKM. In DNA, the CDR3 is TGTGCCAGCAGTTCCGGGACTAGCGGGAGGGGGGTTTCAGGGCAGTACTTC. It is translated as CASSSGTSGRGVSGQYF. Variable domain in full (rest from reference TRBV28 and TRBJ2-7): DVKVTQSSRYLVKRTGEKVFLECVQDMDHENMFWYRQDPGLGLRLIYFSYDVKMKEKGDIPEGYSVSREKKERFSLILESASTNQTSMYLCASSSGTSGRGVSGQYFGPGTRLTVT.

This CDR3 is CASSLGTGSGNTIYF. The DNA of the CDR3 is TGTGCCAGCAGCTTAGGTACAGGGTCCGGAAACACCATATATTTT. The rearrangement uses TRBV7-6 and TRBJ1-3; TRBD1 is a possible D gene (6 bases). Germline-derived CDR1 and CDR2 are SGHVS and FNYEAQ. V shed 1 base and J shed 4 bases, with 11 bases lying between them. The CDR3 runs 15 residues. Full variable domain (rest looked up from reference TRBV7-6 and TRBJ1-3): GAGVSQSPRYKVTKRGQDVALRCDPISGHVSLYWYRQALGQGPEFLTYFNYEAQQDKSGLPNDRFSAERPEGSISTLTIQRTEQRDSAMYRCASSLGTGSGNTIYFGEGSWLTVV.

The genes are TRBV29-1 and TRBJ2-5; the match to TRBD2 covers 10 bases. The CDR3 sequence is 15 residues long. CDR1 and CDR2 (germline): SQVTM, ANQGSEA. Germline trimming cut 2 bases from V and 5 bases from J; bases unmatched to any gene: 8. CDR3 in amino acids: CSVEFQREGLETQYF. For the CDR3, the DNA is TGCAGCGTTGAATTCCAGCGGGAGGGTCTGGAGACCCAGTACTTC. Together with reference TRBV29-1 and TRBJ2-5, the CDR3 gives the full variable domain: SAVISQKPSRDICQRGTSLTIQCQVDSQVTMMFWYRQQPGQSLTLIATANQGSEATYESGFVIDKFPISRPNLTFSTLTVSNMSPEDSSIYLCSVEFQREGLETQYFGPGTRLLVL.

This chain joins TRBV7-9 and TRBJ2-7; D uncertain. The CDR3 runs to 13 residues. The V and J ends lost 6 bases and 1 base respectively, with 10 bases between them. Germline CDR1 reads SEHNR; CDR2 reads FQNEAQ (reference sequence). The CDR3 nucleotides are TGTGCCAGCAGTCCACCTATATCCTACGAGCAGTACTTC. This translates into CASSPPISYEQYF. Combining the CDR3 with reference TRBV7-9 and TRBJ2-7 gives the whole variable domain DTGVSQNPRHKITKRGQNVTFRCDPISEHNRLYWYRQTLGQGPEFLTYFQNEAQLEKSRLLSDRFSAERPKGSFSTLEIQRTEQGDSAMYLCASSPPISYEQYFGPGTRLTVT.

The V and J genes are TRBV6-5 and TRBJ1-6, with D possibly matching TRBD1 (5 bases). Trimming shortened V by 8 bases and J by 3 bases, and 11 bases separated the two germline ends. Germline CDR1 reads MNHEY; CDR2 reads SVGAGI. This CDR3 contains 14 residues. CDR3 region: CASGTDYYNSPLHF. The CDR3 DNA sequence: TGTGCCAGCGGGACGGACTACTATAATTCACCCCTCCACTTT.

The V and J genes are TRBV6-2 or TRBV6-3 and TRBJ2-7, with 9 bases aligning to TRBD2. This CDR3 has 15 residues. The V segment lost 2 bases and the J segment 3 bases; nucleotides outside the gene matches: 5. Germline V gene lookup returns CDR1 MNHEY and CDR2 SVGEGT. CDR3 amino acids: CASSYDGTSFYEQYF. The DNA of the CDR3 is TGTGCCAGCAGTTACGACGGGACTAGCTTCTACGAGCAGTACTTC.

The sample holds a few counts of this clone. The chain uses TRBV9 and TRBJ1-1, with 8 nucleotides matching TRBD1. The CDR3 sequence is 15 residues long. With 3 bases clipped from V and 4 bases from J, the junction kept 8 bases outside the gene matches. Germline CDR1 SGDLS, CDR2 YYNGEE. CDR3 loop: CASSAIQGAPTEAFF. The CDR3 bases are TGTGCCAGCAGCGCGATCCAGGGGGCGCCCACTGAAGCTTTCTTT.

The V and J genes are TRBV5-1 and TRBJ2-5; 8 bases fit TRBD2. The germline CDR1 and CDR2 sequences are SGHRS and YFSETQ. The junction had 7 bases not matched to a gene; V was cut back by 5 bases and J by 4 bases. The CDR3 runs to 14 residues. The DNA for the CDR3 is TGCGCCAGCAGTCTCGGACTAGCTGGAGAGACCCAGTACTTC. Its translation: CASSLGLAGETQYF.

Worth noting for this clone: Distinct nucleotide sequences in the sample also encode this CDR3. The genes are TRBV5-1 and TRBJ1-5, with 9 bases that match TRBD1. The V and J ends lost 0 bases and 7 bases, in that order; junction bases with no gene match: 5. Germline V gene sequence: CDR1 SGHRS, CDR2 YFSETQ. This CDR3 has 15 amino acids. The CDR3 DNA follows: TGCGCCAGCAGCTTGGACGGGACAGGGAACCAGCCCCAGCATTTT. Its translation is CASSLDGTGNQPQHF.

A note on this clone: Other DNA sequences within the sample encode an identical CDR3. V gene TRBV19 combines with J gene TRBJ2-7; 12 bases are shared with TRBD2. The germline CDR1 and CDR2 sequences are LNHDA and SQIVND (reference sequence). CDR3 length: 14 amino acids. The trim removed 1 base at V and 5 bases at J, leaving 0 bases unmatched. The CDR3 nucleotides read TGTGCCAGTAGTATAGGACTAGCGGGGGACGAGCAGTACTTC. Protein product: CASSIGLAGDEQYF.

The chain uses TRBV19 and TRBJ2-2, with D possibly TRBD1 on 6 matching bases. The CDR3 totals 14 residues. Germline V CDR1 and CDR2: LNHDA, SQIVND (reference sequence). Trimming left V 7 bases short and J 1 base short, with 10 bases between. CDR3 residues: CASKTGQNTGELFF. The CDR3 DNA reads TGTGCCAGTAAAACAGGGCAGAACACCGGGGAGCTGTTTTTT.

Only a few counts were recorded for this clone. The chain has TRBV5-5 and TRBJ2-7; 10 positions agree with TRBD2. The V and J ends lost 0 bases and 3 bases, in that order; junction bases with no gene match: 0. The CDR3 runs 14 residues. CDR1 is SGHKS, CDR2 YYEKEE, per germline (reference sequence). The CDR3 loop reads CASSLASGSYEQYF. DNA for the CDR3: TGTGCCAGCAGCTTGGCTAGCGGGAGCTACGAGCAGTACTTC.

The chain carries TRBV7-2 and TRBJ1-1; D possibly corresponds to TRBD1 (6 bases). The CDR3 has 13 amino acids. Looked up from germline, CDR1 is SGHTA and CDR2 is FQGNSA. V was clipped by 7 bases and J by 4 bases, with 13 bases between them. As DNA, the CDR3 is TGTGCCAGCAACGCAGGGGTAGCCACTGAAGCTTTCTTT. It codes for CASNAGVATEAFF.

J is TRBJ1-1 and V is TRBV9; unclear D gene. CDR3 size: 14 residues. V lost 2 bases, J lost 2 bases, and 10 bases lay in between. Germline CDR1 reads SGDLS; CDR2 reads YYNGEE. The CDR3 reads CASSVAGSNTEAFF. The CDR3, as DNA: TGTGCCAGCAGCGTCGCGGGCTCCAACACTGAAGCTTTCTTT.

This clone has a count of ten or more. CDR3 in amino acids: CAWSPPGTGNEQYF. DNA of the CDR3: TGTGCCTGGAGCCCCCCCGGGACAGGCAACGAGCAGTACTTC. The chain recombines TRBV30 with TRBJ2-7; 8 bases agree with TRBD1. The length of the CDR3 is 14 residues. Per the germline V gene, CDR1 is GTSNPN and CDR2 is SVGIG (reference sequence). With V trimmed by 3 bases and J by 5 bases, 9 bases remained unmatched.